The 20 T cell receptor beta chains below come from one sample, sequenced in a study of response to subunit inactivated influenza vaccine. Each CDR3 protein is one row after TCRdb ran MiXCR on the RT-PCR reads. The sample includes roughly 540,000 distinct CDR3 sequences, roughly 25% of them seen just once. These same data were also listed under a study on T cells expressing NK-cell markers. As that report states: Scientists made TCR beta cDNA using 5'RACE template switching with UMIs.

The sample consisted of CD4+ T cells sorted from PBMCs, taken 11 to 12 days after vaccination. These receptor sequences come from a man aged 45-65 years who received an inactivated influenza vaccine.

This clonotype showed up just a few times. This chain joins TRBV18 and TRBJ1-3, with TRBD1 identical over 7 bases. The CDR3 is 16 amino acids. Germline-derived CDR1 and CDR2 are KGHSH and LQKENI. V lost 3 bases, J lost 0 bases, and 5 bases stayed unmatched. CDR3 amino acids: CASSPGTAFSGNTIYF. CDR3 bases: TGTGCCAGCTCACCCGGGACAGCCTTCTCTGGAAACACCATATATTTT.

This clonotype was observed many times. V is TRBV6-2 or TRBV6-3 and J is TRBJ2-7; 11 nucleotides match TRBD2. Germline V CDR1 and CDR2: MNHEY, SVGEGT. The CDR3 is 14 residues long. V shed 6 bases, J shed 3 bases, and the junction held 4 bases outside the gene matches. The CDR3: CASSSLAGGYEQYF. CDR3 nucleotide sequence: TGTGCCAGCAGCTCCCTAGCGGGAGGCTACGAGCAGTACTTC.

This clonotype has more than one count but fewer than ten. The CDR3 region is CAPPPEAFF. The CDR3 region has the DNA TGTGCCCCTCCCCCTGAAGCTTTCTTT. The rearrangement links TRBV7-2 to TRBJ1-1, with no clear D. V shed 11 bases and J shed 6 bases, with 7 bases lying between them. The CDR3 consists of 9 residues. The germline gives CDR1 SGHTA, CDR2 FQGNSA.

The chain carries TRBV6-1 and TRBJ2-5; TRBD1 agrees at 10 bases. CDR1 is MNHNS and CDR2 is SASEGT in the germline V gene. The CDR3 contains 15 residues. V was pared by 6 bases and J by 5 bases, with 9 bases of the junction left unmatched. The CDR3 DNA sequence: TGTGCCAGCAGAAGGACAGGGGGTACCAGGGAGACCCAGTACTTC. As protein: CASRRTGGTRETQYF.

Concerning this clonotype: The junction does not match germline at one end; this may be a read error. The rearrangement uses TRBV2 and TRBJ2-2; a weak D match, TRBD2 (7 bases). There are 14 residues in the CDR3. Germline loops: CDR1 SNHLY, CDR2 FYNNEI. CDR3 amino acids: CARGGAGNAGELFF. The CDR3 region has the DNA TGTGCCAGGGGGGGGGCAGGGAACGCCGGGGAGCTGTTTTTT.

This clonotype has more than one count but fewer than ten. The J gene is TRBJ1-5, the V gene TRBV10-3; D not certain. V lost 8 bases, J lost 2 bases, and 10 bases lay in between. Looked up from germline, CDR1 is ENHRY and CDR2 is SYGVKD. The CDR3 sequence is 13 residues long. CDR3 sequence (DNA): TGTGCCATCGGCCAGGAGGGCAATCAGCCCCAGCATTTT. Translated, it gives CAIGQEGNQPQHF.

The table lists this clonotype with many counts. The gene calls are TRBV29-1 and TRBJ2-3; 9 bases align to TRBD1. The CDR3 sequence is 14 residues long. Trimming took 3 bases from V and 1 from J; bases not matched to a gene: 2. The V gene's germline CDR1 is SQVTM and CDR2 ANQGSEA. CDR3 loop: CSVDRDRGTDTQYF. Here the CDR3 DNA reads TGCAGCGTTGACCGGGACAGGGGCACAGATACGCAGTATTTT.

V and J are TRBV20-1 and TRBJ1-2; D remains unclear. There are 12 residues in the CDR3. Between the trimmed V and J ends, which lost 5 bases and 8 bases, there was a span of 15 bases. Germline CDR1 DFQATT, CDR2 SNEGSKA (reference sequence). The CDR3 protein is CSASSATGGYTF. DNA for the CDR3: TGCAGTGCTTCATCCGCGACGGGCGGCTACACCTTC.

The V and J genes are TRBV6-2 or TRBV6-3 and TRBJ1-5; 8 bases align to TRBD1. This CDR3 region has 15 residues. V was pared by 6 bases and J by 6 bases, with 10 bases of the junction left unmatched. The germline CDR1 and CDR2 sequences are MNHEY and SVGEGT. The CDR3 DNA follows: TGTGCCAGCAGAAATCCCCAGGGGGCAGTTCAGCCCCAGCATTTT. Its protein is CASRNPQGAVQPQHF.

This clonotype was detected a few times. The chain recombines TRBV7-9 with TRBJ2-1; a possible D gene is TRBD2 (6 bases). Germline CDR1 SEHNR, CDR2 FQNEAQ (reference sequence). Trimming took 5 bases from V and 8 from J, leaving 25 bases between them. CDR3 size: 17 residues. The DNA of the CDR3 is TGTGCCAGCAGCCAGGGCCAATTCGGGAGAGCGACCCATGAGCAGTTCTTC. Amino acids: CASSQGQFGRATHEQFF.

The rearrangement uses TRBV3-1 and TRBJ1-1; tentatively, D is TRBD1 (6 bases). The CDR3 length is 17 residues. The germline gives CDR1 LGHDT, CDR2 YNNKEL (reference sequence). Trimming cost V 1 base and J 7 bases, with 22 bases left between them. The CDR3 spells CASSQVEGRGYRIEAFF. In nucleotides, the CDR3 is TGTGCCAGCAGCCAAGTTGAGGGCAGGGGCTATAGGATTGAAGCTTTCTTT.

This clonotype was seen ten or more times. The chain joins TRBV10-3 to TRBJ2-1; 10 nucleotides agree with TRBD1. This CDR3 region has 13 residues. V shed 6 bases and J 7 bases; nucleotides not matched to a gene: 3. Germline V gene sequence: CDR1 ENHRY, CDR2 SYGVKD. The CDR3 here is CAIRPGQGNEQFF. The CDR3 DNA reads TGTGCCATCAGGCCGGGACAGGGGAATGAGCAGTTCTTC.

This clonotype appeared a single time. The chain combines TRBV27 with TRBJ2-1; D unresolved. Trimming pared 3 bases from V and 5 bases from J, leaving 5 bases between. The CDR3 contains 12 residues. Germline lookup yields CDR1 MNHEY and CDR2 SMNVEV (reference sequence). The CDR3 region has the DNA TGTGCCAGCAGTTTTCTGGACAATGAGCAGTTCTTC. Encoded protein: CASSFLDNEQFF.

The rearrangement links TRBV16 to TRBJ2-1, with a weak D call TRBD1 (6 bases). The CDR3 contains 17 residues. V was pared by 2 bases and J by 6 bases, with 20 bases between. Per the germline V gene, CDR1 is KGHSY and CDR2 is FQNENV. The CDR3 DNA follows: TGTGCCAGCAGCCAAGAGTATTACAGGGTTCTTGGCAATGAGCAGTTCTTC. It is translated as CASSQEYYRVLGNEQFF.

This clonotype was counted only a few times. The rearrangement uses TRBV12-3 or TRBV12-4 and TRBJ2-1; D unresolved. V was clipped by 6 bases and J by 6 bases, with 12 bases between them. This CDR3 region has 13 residues. The CDR3 spells CASRVDLVNEQFF. As DNA, the CDR3 is TGTGCCAGCAGAGTGGATCTAGTCAATGAGCAGTTCTTC.

This clonotype has more than one count but fewer than ten. The genes are TRBV7-9 and TRBJ1-1, with no clear D. The V gene's germline CDR1 is SEHNR and CDR2 FQNEAQ (reference sequence). V lost 6 bases to trimming and J lost 4 bases, with 12 bases between them. The CDR3 length is 13 residues. The CDR3 sequence is CASSTGYGTEAFF. The CDR3 nucleotides are TGTGCCAGCAGTACGGGGTACGGCACTGAAGCTTTCTTT.

The V gene is TRBV4-1, the J gene TRBJ2-1; TRBD2 matches at 15 bases. The CDR3 spans 21 residues. Trimming at V came to 0 bases and at J to 0 bases, leaving 9 bases not matched to a gene. Germline lookup yields CDR1 MGHRA and CDR2 YSYEKL. The CDR3 DNA reads as TGCGCCAGCAGCCAAGATAGAACCGGGACTAGCGGGAGGTCCTCCTACAATGAGCAGTTCTTC. Protein: CASSQDRTGTSGRSSYNEQFF.

V is TRBV11-2 and J is TRBJ2-3; D call uncertain. The CDR3 has 13 amino acids. The V gene lost 5 bases and the J gene lost 6 bases, with 12 bases spanning the gap. From germline, CDR1 is SGHAT and CDR2 FQNNGV. The CDR3 DNA reads as TGTGCCAGCAGCCCCACAGCATGGGATACGCAGTATTTT. This gives the protein CASSPTAWDTQYF. The full variable domain, rest sourced from reference TRBV11-2 and TRBJ2-3, is EAGVAQSPRYKIIEKRQSVAFWCNPISGHATLYWYQQILGQGPKLLIQFQNNGVVDDSQLPKDRFSAERLKGVDSTLKIQPAKLEDSAVYLCASSPTAWDTQYFGPGTRLTVL.

This clonotype was seen only a few times. The chain joins TRBV4-1 to TRBJ2-5; D is unclear. Trimming stripped 0 bases from V and 4 bases from J, with 9 bases between. CDR3 length: 14 residues. Germline V gives CDR1 MGHRA, CDR2 YSYEKL. The CDR3 is CASSQEVIRETQYF. CDR3 bases: TGCGCCAGCAGCCAAGAAGTAATAAGAGAGACCCAGTACTTC.

This rearrangement joins TRBV19 to TRBJ2-5; TRBD1 agrees at 9 bases. Germline trimming cut 8 bases from V and 2 bases from J; bases unmatched to any gene: 9. The CDR3 loop spans 15 amino acids. The V gene's germline CDR1 is LNHDA and CDR2 SQIVND (reference sequence). DNA of the CDR3: TGTGCCAGTGGGAACAGGGGGCCCCAACAAGAGACCCAGTACTTC. Residues: CASGNRGPQQETQYF.